This TCR beta chain emerged from a study of radiation and T cells in renal cell carcinoma. The assay was immunoSEQ multiplex PCR, and TCRdb's table has in-frame clones only and misses some. The table has 100,000 to 150,000 clones, approximately 90% seen once. Indicated time point: blood 2 weeks post-SBRT. The treatment is: 15 Gy SBRT to primary tumor, nephrectomy 4 weeks later. Trimming pared 0 bases from V and 0 bases from J, leaving 13 bases between. Germline V gene sequence: CDR1 SGDLS, CDR2 YYNGEE. CDR3 length: 17 amino acids. The rearrangement joins TRBV9 to TRBJ1-5; D may be TRBD1 (5 bases). The sample consisted of blood, taken from a patient whose treatment included radiotherapy and nephrectomy. The clonotype originates from a woman between 65 and 79 years old with renal cell carcinoma. The CDR3 loop is CASSVGEGQYSNQPQHF. CDR3 coding DNA: TGTGCCAGCAGCGTAGGGGAGGGGCAGTATAGCAATCAGCCCCAGCATTTT.